This TCR beta chain was recovered during a study of shared clonotypes between healthy human individuals (dated by TCRdb to the early 2020s). A note on the overall study: A couple of women and a few men aged 18 to 49 years were included in the cohort. Blood TCR repertoires of roughly 5 healthy adults were deeply sequenced to estimate repertoire size and the extent of clonotype sharing between individuals. Per donor, leukapheresis produced somewhere between about 0.85 and 10 billion PBMCs. Per donor, three plates each were used for CD4 naive and CD4 memory, two for CD8 naive, and one for CD8 memory. To increase sequencing depth and limit assay-specific biases, TCR repertoire library preparation and sequencing were carried out by different laboratories using diverse techniques. Study-wide findings and limitations: The small number of donors limited the genetic and exposure-history diversity represented. Only blood was sampled, and tissue TCR repertoires likely differ from those in blood. Rarefaction of sorted-subset datasets indicated incomplete sequencing despite the large sequencing depth. Estimated clonotype richness was generally larger for naive than for memory subsets. About 5% of naive CD4, roughly 3.6% of naive CD8, 2% to 2.5% of memory CD4, and about 0.4% of memory CD8 clonotypes were shared across a few donors. Pairwise subsampling indicated that sequencing depth was expected to affect the degree of clonotype sharing among donors. Higher generation probabilities were observed for clonotypes shared by all four sorted-subset donors than for non-shared clonotypes.

TCR CDR3 regions were amplified from genomic DNA by multiplex PCR using the deep immunoSEQ assay. Extracted genomic DNA from each cell subset was spread evenly across all wells of several immunoSEQ 96-well plates, with each plate serving as a replicate. Each replicate PCR for sorted subsets received around 200 ng genomic DNA, equal to roughly 33,000 T cell genomes. The purified libraries were quantified using a Qubit 3.0 fluorometer, sized with a Bioanalyzer 2100, and then quantified again using the KAPA Library Quantification kit. Every immunoSEQ 96-well plate was sequenced on a dedicated single-read 150-cycle Illumina NextSeq 550 flow cell. Per the source publication's procedure: Because the immunoSEQ output included only junctional sequences and no quality scores, the filtering could not be the same as the filtering used for full-length reads. To assign V/J genes and CDR3, sequences were annotated against IMGT germline references using PyIR, a Python wrapper for IgBLAST v1.9. Any read was removed if the V/J assignment was weak (E-value above 1e-6), the CDR3 was missing, or the read contained stop codons, out-of-frame junctions, or ambiguous translated residues. A V3J clonotype was defined by an identical inferred V gene, J gene, and CDR3 amino acid sequence. The percentage overlap between two repertoires was calculated by dividing the number of shared unique clonotypes by the size of the smaller repertoire. Richness of each repertoire was evaluated using RTK rarefaction, the Chao1 estimator, and Recon v2.1 estimates of unobserved clonotypes. For all TCRbeta clonotypes obtained by the gDNA method from a few donors, generation probabilities were computed with OLGA. As stored in TCRdb, this immuneACCESS dataset retains in-frame rearrangements with V and J assigned. A fraction of the clones does not appear; measured against another copy, unresolved V genes explain less than half of the discrepancy, and the remainder lacks a known reason. V, J and clone size derive from that table, while D and trimming were established from the DNA sequence. The sample table contains millions of clones; only one count was recorded for 93% of them. The top ten hold around 1.7% of the sample.

On this clone: Its antigen is unknown. Base qualities are missing; no much larger clone stands one base away.

CD8 naive samples were CD45RO-negative cells positively selected for CCR7, giving a CD45RA+CCR7+ population that excluded TemRA cells. Healthy HIV-negative adults with no recently reported acute infections or vaccinations were included as donors. All donors were Caucasian adults living in Nashville, Tennessee, USA. Blood was collected by leukapheresis, and PBMCs were isolated by Ficoll-Histopaque density gradient centrifugation and then cryopreserved in liquid nitrogen vapor phase. Analytical flow cytometry was used to check the purity and quantity of each magnetically sorted T cell population. Genomic DNA was isolated from every sorted fraction and measured by UV absorbance on a Nanodrop 2000c. Source material: naive CD8+ T cells from PBMCs. The label giving this sample's cell subset or site can be read as: CD45RA+CCR7+. The clonotype was recovered from a man between 18 and 29 years old in good health. Some clones in this sample may be carry-over from other donors' samples.

The DNA sequence is as follows: TGTGCCAGCAGTGAATTCCCAAACAGCCCCTACAATGAGCAGTTCTTC. Its translation reads: CASSEFPNSPYNEQFF. This sequence uses TRBV2 and TRBJ2-1; the D gene is unclear. Spanning cysteine to phenylalanine, the CDR3 consists of 16 amino acids. Only CDR3 DNA is held: 48 bases, read in frame from base 1. The trim is 2 bases for V and 2 bases for J, with a gap of 13 bases between the germline ends. Per the germline V gene, SNHLY is the CDR1 and FYNNEI is the CDR2. The CDR3, completed at both ends by the reference TRBV2 and TRBJ2-1 genes, gives the full variable domain EPEVTQTPSHQVTQMGQEVILRCVPISNHLYFYWYRQILGQKVEFLVSFYNNEISEKSEIFDDQFSVERPDGSNFTLKIRSTKLEDSAMYFCASSEFPNSPYNEQFFGPGTRLTVL.